This paragraph reports one T cell receptor (beta chain). Its specificity is not known. This sample stems from a study of shared clonotypes between healthy human individuals. General study results and limits: Few donors limited the genetic and exposure-history diversity represented.

The CDR3 extends over 15 amino acids. Germline V gives CDR1 SGHTA, CDR2 FQGNSA. Trimming left V 1 base short and J 3 bases short, with 13 bases between. Sequencing was performed with immunoSEQ multiplex PCR; in TCRdb, only in-frame clones are kept and a portion is missing. Altogether about 1.5 million clones are present, 98% being singletons, with the ten largest covering 0.45%. Sequencing input: naive CD4+ T cells sorted from blood. Sample subset: CD45RA+ positively selected. The rearrangement uses TRBV7-2 and TRBJ2-7; a weak D match, TRBD2 (6 bases). This receptor was obtained from a man younger than 40 in good health. For the CDR3, the DNA is TGTGCCAGCAGCTTAGTTGGGACTGCGGTCTACGAGCAGTACTTC. Encoded protein: CASSLVGTAVYEQYF. The entire variable domain, with the rest obtained from reference TRBV7-2 and TRBJ2-7, is as follows: GAGVSQSPSNKVTEKGKDVELRCDPISGHTALYWYRQSLGQGLEFLIYFQGNSAPDKSGLPSDRFSAERTGGSVSTLTIQRTQQEDSAVYLCASSLVGTAVYEQYFGPGTRLTVT.